Listed below are T cell receptor beta chains from one sample, sequenced in a study of OX40 agonist ivuxolimab in advanced cancers. The table came from immunoSEQ multiplex PCR; TCRdb's copy has only in-frame clones and leaves some out. The data show more than 75,000 clones, around 83% seen once. The sample was CD4+ or CD8+ T cells sorted from blood, taken in a trial of the OX40 agonist ivuxolimab. Receptors originate from an adult with an advanced solid tumor such as melanoma, head and neck, liver or kidney cancer. CDR3s include the opening cysteine and the closing phenylalanine or tryptophan. Fields, in order: J gene, D gene, clone size, V gene, CDR3 protein, CDR3 DNA. A D gene is named only where the DNA matches it firmly. The size of a clone is reported for some rows only, either as once, few or many, or as a class for expanded clones.

J gene: TRBJ2-2
D gene: NA
clone size: once
V gene: TRBV27
CDR3 protein: CASSFNRKIGTGELFF
CDR3 DNA: TGTGCCAGCAGTTTCAACAGAAAGATAGGCACCGGGGAGCTGTTTTTT

J gene: TRBJ1-1
D gene: TRBD1
clone size: NA
V gene: TRBV18
CDR3 protein: CASSPATGMNTEAFF
CDR3 DNA: TGTGCCAGCTCACCAGCGACAGGGATGAACACTGAAGCTTTCTTT

J gene: TRBJ2-7
D gene: NA
clone size: NA
V gene: TRBV5-1
CDR3 protein: CASSKGGTSYEQYF
CDR3 DNA: TGCGCCAGCAGCAAAGGCGGGACCTCCTACGAGCAGTACTTC

J gene: TRBJ1-4
D gene: NA
clone size: once
V gene: TRBV5-1
CDR3 protein: CASRPLGEGEKLFF
CDR3 DNA: TGCGCCAGCAGACCCCTCGGAGAGGGAGAAAAACTGTTTTTT

J gene: TRBJ1-1
D gene: NA
clone size: NA
V gene: TRBV5-1
CDR3 protein: CASRVTENTEAFF
CDR3 DNA: TGCGCCAGCAGGGTTACAGAGAACACTGAAGCTTTCTTT

J gene: TRBJ1-1
D gene: NA
clone size: NA
V gene: TRBV11-3
CDR3 protein: CASSSPRVAEAFF
CDR3 DNA: TGTGCCAGCAGCTCCCCCCGGGTCGCTGAAGCTTTCTTT

J gene: TRBJ2-3
D gene: NA
clone size: once
V gene: TRBV5-1
CDR3 protein: CASSLAGGDTQYF
CDR3 DNA: TGCGCCAGCAGCTTGGCAGGTGGTGATACGCAGTATTTT

J gene: TRBJ2-7
D gene: TRBD1
clone size: few
V gene: TRBV7-9
CDR3 protein: CASSPSGRTGGYEQYF
CDR3 DNA: TGTGCCAGCAGCCCGTCAGGCAGGACAGGCGGCTACGAGCAGTACTTC

J gene: TRBJ2-2
D gene: NA
clone size: NA
V gene: TRBV7-9
CDR3 protein: CASSLGGLDTGELFF
CDR3 DNA: TGTGCCAGCAGCTTAGGCGGGCTAGACACCGGGGAGCTGTTTTTT

J gene: TRBJ2-5
D gene: TRBD2
clone size: few
V gene: TRBV4-3
CDR3 protein: CASSQDPGLQETQYF
CDR3 DNA: TGCGCCAGCAGCCAAGATCCGGGACTACAAGAGACCCAGTACTTC

J gene: TRBJ2-1
D gene: TRBD2
clone size: NA
V gene: TRBV10-1
CDR3 protein: CASSEVAGGYNEQFF
CDR3 DNA: TGCGCCAGCAGTGAGGTAGCGGGCGGGTACAATGAGCAGTTCTTC

J gene: TRBJ2-2
D gene: NA
clone size: NA
V gene: TRBV18
CDR3 protein: CASSPDRIRELFF
CDR3 DNA: TGTGCCAGCTCACCTGACAGGATTCGGGAGCTGTTTTTT

J gene: TRBJ2-5
D gene: NA
clone size: once
V gene: TRBV4-1
CDR3 protein: CASSQRGRLETQYF
CDR3 DNA: TGCGCCAGCAGCCAACGGGGGCGCCTGGAGACCCAGTACTTC

J gene: TRBJ2-1
D gene: TRBD1
clone size: NA
V gene: TRBV18
CDR3 protein: CASSPRTGHLGDEQFF
CDR3 DNA: TGTGCCAGCTCACCGCGGACAGGGCATTTGGGGGATGAGCAGTTCTTC

J gene: TRBJ2-3
D gene: TRBD1
clone size: NA
V gene: TRBV28
CDR3 protein: CASSLWGQGTDTQYF
CDR3 DNA: TGTGCCAGCAGTTTATGGGGACAGGGAACAGATACGCAGTATTTT

J gene: TRBJ2-5
D gene: TRBD2
clone size: NA
V gene: TRBV6-1
CDR3 protein: CASSVTSGGASGETQYF
CDR3 DNA: TGTGCCAGCAGTGTCACTAGCGGGGGGGCGTCGGGAGAGACCCAGTACTTC

J gene: TRBJ2-5
D gene: TRBD2
clone size: NA
V gene: TRBV27
CDR3 protein: CASRGVGLAWETQYF
CDR3 DNA: TGTGCCAGCAGGGGCGTTGGACTAGCATGGGAGACCCAGTACTTC

J gene: TRBJ2-3
D gene: TRBD1
clone size: NA
V gene: TRBV7-9
CDR3 protein: CASSRDRGISDTQYF
CDR3 DNA: TGTGCCAGCAGCCGGGACAGGGGGATCTCAGATACGCAGTATTTT

J gene: TRBJ2-2
D gene: NA
clone size: NA
V gene: TRBV6-1
CDR3 protein: CASSAVTANTGELFF
CDR3 DNA: TGTGCCAGCTCGGCAGTTACCGCGAACACCGGGGAGCTGTTTTTT

J gene: TRBJ2-7
D gene: TRBD1
clone size: once
V gene: TRBV30
CDR3 protein: CAWIPPGQGLKQYF
CDR3 DNA: TGTGCCTGGATTCCGCCGGGACAGGGTTTGAAGCAGTACTTC

J gene: TRBJ1-1
D gene: NA
clone size: NA
V gene: TRBV11-2
CDR3 protein: CASSSRDGEAFF
CDR3 DNA: TGTGCCAGCAGCAGCCGGGACGGCGAAGCTTTCTTT

J gene: TRBJ1-5
D gene: NA
clone size: NA
V gene: TRBV7-2
CDR3 protein: CASSLDRGSIQPQHF
CDR3 DNA: TGTGCCAGCAGCTTAGATCGGGGTTCTATACAGCCCCAGCATTTT

J gene: TRBJ1-5
D gene: NA
clone size: NA
V gene: TRBV19
CDR3 protein: CASSIGRLAPPQHF
CDR3 DNA: TGTGCCAGTAGTATCGGGCGGTTGGCCCCCCCCCAGCATTTT

J gene: TRBJ1-1
D gene: TRBD1
clone size: NA
V gene: TRBV5-1
CDR3 protein: CASSSHGGQYEAFF
CDR3 DNA: TGCGCCAGCAGCTCACACGGGGGACAGTATGAAGCTTTCTTT

J gene: TRBJ1-2
D gene: NA
clone size: NA
V gene: TRBV19
CDR3 protein: CASSPDGYYGYTF
CDR3 DNA: TGTGCCAGTAGTCCGGACGGATACTATGGCTACACCTTC

J gene: TRBJ2-7
D gene: NA
clone size: NA
V gene: TRBV7-6
CDR3 protein: CASSLQGNEQYF
CDR3 DNA: TGTGCCAGCAGCTTACAGGGGAACGAGCAGTACTTC

J gene: TRBJ2-3
D gene: NA
clone size: few
V gene: TRBV6-6
CDR3 protein: CASRGPGDTQYF
CDR3 DNA: TGTGCCAGCAGAGGTCCGGGAGATACGCAGTATTTT

J gene: TRBJ2-5
D gene: TRBD1
clone size: NA
V gene: TRBV6-1
CDR3 protein: CASRGTGVLQETQYF
CDR3 DNA: TGTGCCAGCAGGGGCACAGGGGTTCTCCAAGAGACCCAGTACTTC

J gene: TRBJ2-1
D gene: NA
clone size: NA
V gene: TRBV5-1
CDR3 protein: CASSLEAGTHEQFF
CDR3 DNA: TGCGCCAGCAGCTTGGAGGCAGGGACCCATGAGCAGTTCTTC

J gene: TRBJ2-1
D gene: NA
clone size: NA
V gene: TRBV11-1
CDR3 protein: CASRAGYNEQFF
CDR3 DNA: TGTGCCAGCAGGGCAGGGTACAATGAGCAGTTCTTC

J gene: TRBJ2-5
D gene: NA
clone size: once
V gene: TRBV19
CDR3 protein: CASSIGTVGRETQYF
CDR3 DNA: TGTGCCAGTAGTATAGGGACGGTTGGTCGAGAGACCCAGTACTTC

J gene: TRBJ1-5
D gene: TRBD1
clone size: NA
V gene: TRBV30
CDR3 protein: CAWSEGGEYQPQHF
CDR3 DNA: TGTGCCTGGAGTGAAGGGGGCGAGTATCAGCCCCAGCATTTT

J gene: TRBJ2-7
D gene: TRBD1
clone size: NA
V gene: TRBV30
CDR3 protein: CAWGGDRYEQYF
CDR3 DNA: TGTGCCTGGGGAGGGGACAGGTACGAGCAGTACTTC

J gene: TRBJ2-1
D gene: TRBD1
clone size: NA
V gene: TRBV18
CDR3 protein: CASSQSTGLYNEQFF
CDR3 DNA: TGTGCCAGCTCGCAATCGACAGGGCTATACAATGAGCAGTTCTTC

J gene: TRBJ2-7
D gene: TRBD2
clone size: NA
V gene: TRBV5-1
CDR3 protein: CASSFPTSGSSYEQYF
CDR3 DNA: TGCGCCAGCAGCTTTCCCACTAGCGGGAGTTCCTACGAGCAGTACTTC

J gene: TRBJ2-1
D gene: NA
clone size: once
V gene: TRBV5-1
CDR3 protein: CASSLVSSVNVGSYNEQFF
CDR3 DNA: TGCGCCAGCAGCTTGGTGTCTAGCGTTAATGTAGGGTCCTACAATGAGCAGTTCTTC

J gene: TRBJ1-2
D gene: NA
clone size: NA
V gene: TRBV6-1
CDR3 protein: CASSVNRLTNYGYTF
CDR3 DNA: TGTGCCAGCAGTGTAAATAGATTAACTAACTATGGCTACACCTTC

J gene: TRBJ2-1
D gene: TRBD1
clone size: NA
V gene: TRBV19
CDR3 protein: CASVNRGHSNEQFF
CDR3 DNA: TGTGCCAGCGTCAACAGGGGCCATAGCAATGAGCAGTTCTTC

J gene: TRBJ2-7
D gene: NA
clone size: NA
V gene: TRBV5-5
CDR3 protein: CASSLQGFYEQYF
CDR3 DNA: TGTGCCAGCAGCTTGCAGGGATTCTACGAGCAGTACTTC

J gene: TRBJ2-1
D gene: TRBD2
clone size: NA
V gene: TRBV25-1
CDR3 protein: CASGTSGRGHEQFF
CDR3 DNA: TGTGCCAGCGGGACTAGCGGGAGGGGGCATGAGCAGTTCTTC

J gene: TRBJ1-5
D gene: TRBD1
clone size: NA
V gene: TRBV28
CDR3 protein: CASRGTGGNQPQHF
CDR3 DNA: TGTGCCAGCAGAGGGACAGGGGGCAATCAGCCCCAGCATTTT

J gene: TRBJ2-1
D gene: TRBD2
clone size: NA
V gene: TRBV5-4
CDR3 protein: CASSLGGRSGGDNEQFF
CDR3 DNA: TGTGCCAGCAGCTTGGGGGGGCGTAGCGGGGGGGACAATGAGCAGTTCTTC

J gene: TRBJ1-1
D gene: TRBD1
clone size: NA
V gene: TRBV28
CDR3 protein: CASSFRPGQDNTEAFF
CDR3 DNA: TGTGCCAGCAGTTTCAGACCGGGACAGGATAACACTGAAGCTTTCTTT

J gene: TRBJ2-6
D gene: TRBD1
clone size: NA
V gene: TRBV7-9
CDR3 protein: CASPSGTGRYNSGANVLTF
CDR3 DNA: TGTGCCAGCCCCTCCGGGACAGGGAGATACAACTCTGGGGCCAACGTCCTGACTTTC

J gene: TRBJ2-5
D gene: NA
clone size: NA
V gene: TRBV7-9
CDR3 protein: CASSRDILQGGSQYF
CDR3 DNA: TGTGCCAGCAGCAGGGACATCCTCCAGGGAGGGAGCCAGTACTTC

J gene: TRBJ2-5
D gene: NA
clone size: NA
V gene: TRBV4-3
CDR3 protein: CASSQDPRLQETQYF
CDR3 DNA: TGCGCCAGCAGCCAAGATCCGAGACTACAAGAGACCCAGTACTTC

J gene: TRBJ2-7
D gene: TRBD1
clone size: NA
V gene: TRBV7-2
CDR3 protein: CASGQGVLRGEQYF
CDR3 DNA: TGTGCCAGCGGACAGGGGGTCCTACGGGGCGAGCAGTACTTC

J gene: TRBJ1-4
D gene: TRBD1
clone size: NA
V gene: TRBV10-1
CDR3 protein: CASSSRQGIKLFF
CDR3 DNA: TGCGCCAGCAGTTCGAGACAGGGAATAAAACTGTTTTTT

J gene: TRBJ2-7
D gene: NA
clone size: NA
V gene: TRBV27
CDR3 protein: CASSLSYDRSSYEQYF
CDR3 DNA: TGTGCCAGCAGTTTAAGCTATGACAGAAGCTCCTACGAGCAGTACTTC

J gene: TRBJ2-2
D gene: NA
clone size: NA
V gene: TRBV6-1
CDR3 protein: CASSDGRMSGGELFF
CDR3 DNA: TGTGCCAGCAGTGACGGACGGATGTCGGGCGGGGAGCTGTTTTTT

J gene: TRBJ2-3
D gene: TRBD1
clone size: once
V gene: TRBV15
CDR3 protein: CATRDRGYTDTQYF
CDR3 DNA: TGTGCCACCAGGGACAGGGGTTACACAGATACGCAGTATTTT

J gene: TRBJ1-2
D gene: TRBD1
clone size: NA
V gene: TRBV27
CDR3 protein: CASRGTGANYGYTF
CDR3 DNA: TGTGCCAGCAGAGGGACAGGGGCTAACTATGGCTACACCTTC

J gene: TRBJ2-7
D gene: NA
clone size: few
V gene: TRBV19
CDR3 protein: CASIGDSREQYF
CDR3 DNA: TGTGCCAGTATTGGGGACTCCCGAGAGCAGTACTTC

J gene: TRBJ2-3
D gene: NA
clone size: NA
V gene: TRBV6-6
CDR3 protein: CASSYPPSTQYF
CDR3 DNA: TGTGCCAGCAGTTACCCCCCGAGTACGCAGTATTTT

J gene: TRBJ2-3
D gene: TRBD2
clone size: NA
V gene: TRBV4-1
CDR3 protein: CASSQWASGGTDTQYF
CDR3 DNA: TGCGCCAGCAGCCAATGGGCTAGCGGGGGAACAGATACGCAGTATTTT

J gene: TRBJ2-3
D gene: NA
clone size: NA
V gene: TRBV5-1
CDR3 protein: CASSLWDTSNTDTQYF
CDR3 DNA: TGCGCCAGCAGCCTATGGGACACTTCTAACACAGATACGCAGTATTTT

J gene: TRBJ2-3
D gene: NA
clone size: NA
V gene: TRBV19
CDR3 protein: CASSARPDTQYF
CDR3 DNA: TGTGCCAGTAGCGCTAGACCAGATACGCAGTATTTT